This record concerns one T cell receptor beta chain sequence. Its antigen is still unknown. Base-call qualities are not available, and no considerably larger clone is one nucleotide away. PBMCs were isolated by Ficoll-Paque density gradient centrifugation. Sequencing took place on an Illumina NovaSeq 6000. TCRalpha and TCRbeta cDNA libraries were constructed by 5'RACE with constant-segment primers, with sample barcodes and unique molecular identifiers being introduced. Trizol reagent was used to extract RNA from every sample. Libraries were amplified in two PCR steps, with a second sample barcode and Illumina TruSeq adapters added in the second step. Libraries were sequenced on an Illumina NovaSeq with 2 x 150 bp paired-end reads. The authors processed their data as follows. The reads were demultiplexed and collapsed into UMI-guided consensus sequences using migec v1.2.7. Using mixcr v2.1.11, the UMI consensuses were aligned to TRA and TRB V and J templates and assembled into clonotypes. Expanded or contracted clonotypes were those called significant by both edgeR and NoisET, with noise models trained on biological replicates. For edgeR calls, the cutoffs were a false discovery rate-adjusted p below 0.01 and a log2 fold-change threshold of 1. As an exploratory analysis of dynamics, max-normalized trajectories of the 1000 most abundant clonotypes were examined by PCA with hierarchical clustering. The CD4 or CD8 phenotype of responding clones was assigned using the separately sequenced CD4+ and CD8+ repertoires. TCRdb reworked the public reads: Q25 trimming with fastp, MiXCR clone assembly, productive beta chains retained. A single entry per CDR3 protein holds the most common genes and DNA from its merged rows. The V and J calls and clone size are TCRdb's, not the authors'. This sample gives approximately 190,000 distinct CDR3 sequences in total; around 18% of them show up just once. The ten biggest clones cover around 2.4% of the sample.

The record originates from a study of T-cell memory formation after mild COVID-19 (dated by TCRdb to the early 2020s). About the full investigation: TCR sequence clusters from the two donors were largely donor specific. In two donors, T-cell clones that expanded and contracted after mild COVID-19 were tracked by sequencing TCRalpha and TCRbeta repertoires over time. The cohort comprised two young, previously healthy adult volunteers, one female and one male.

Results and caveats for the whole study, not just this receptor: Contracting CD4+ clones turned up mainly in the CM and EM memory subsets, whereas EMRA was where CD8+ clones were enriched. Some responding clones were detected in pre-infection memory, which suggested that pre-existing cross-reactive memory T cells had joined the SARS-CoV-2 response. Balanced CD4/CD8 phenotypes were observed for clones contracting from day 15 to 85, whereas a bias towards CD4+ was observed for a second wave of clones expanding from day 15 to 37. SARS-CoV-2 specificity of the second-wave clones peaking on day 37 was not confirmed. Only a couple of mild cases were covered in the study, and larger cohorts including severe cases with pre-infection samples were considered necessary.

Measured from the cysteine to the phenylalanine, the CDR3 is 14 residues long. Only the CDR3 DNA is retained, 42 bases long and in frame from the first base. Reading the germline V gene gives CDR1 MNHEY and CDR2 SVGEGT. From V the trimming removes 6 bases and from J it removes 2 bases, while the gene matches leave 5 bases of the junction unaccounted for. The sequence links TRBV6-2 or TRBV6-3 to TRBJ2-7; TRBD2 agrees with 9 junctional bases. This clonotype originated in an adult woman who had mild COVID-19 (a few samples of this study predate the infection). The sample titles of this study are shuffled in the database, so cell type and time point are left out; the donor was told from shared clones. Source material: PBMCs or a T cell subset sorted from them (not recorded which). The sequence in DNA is TGTGCCAGCAGCCAACTAGCGGGCACCTACGAGCAGTACTTC. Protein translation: CASSQLAGTYEQYF.